These 5 T cell receptor beta chains came from one sample sequenced in a study of control samples from healthy donors and cancer patients. Assay used: immunoSEQ multiplex PCR; TCRdb lists only in-frame clones, some missing. The repertoire holds some 130,000 clones, with over 80% as singletons. Sequencing input: blood. The source is a woman aged 50 to 60 in good health.

This clone was detected a few times. This chain joins TRBV27 and TRBJ2-7; 8 nucleotides line up with TRBD1. In germline, CDR1 is MNHEY, CDR2 SMNVEV (reference sequence). V lost 5 bases to trimming and J lost 2 bases; unmatched junction nucleotides: 5. The CDR3 is 14 amino acids. Here the CDR3 reads CASSITGGPYEQYF. CDR3 DNA: TGTGCCAGCAGTATAACAGGGGGTCCCTACGAGCAGTACTTC.

The V call is TRBV19, the J call TRBJ1-2; 7 nucleotides match TRBD1. Germline V gives CDR1 LNHDA, CDR2 SQIVND (reference sequence). Trimming removed 4 bases from V and 3 bases from J; junction bases left unmatched: 5. This CDR3 spans 14 amino acids. The CDR3 DNA reads as TGTGCCAGTAGTACCAGGGGGTCTCACTATGGCTACACCTTC. Translating gives CASSTRGSHYGYTF.

The chain combines TRBV7-9 with TRBJ1-6; D is uncertain. CDR3 size: 14 residues. From germline, CDR1 is SEHNR and CDR2 FQNEAQ (reference sequence). The V and J ends lost 5 bases and 7 bases respectively, with 12 bases between them. The CDR3 loop is CASSDKATNSPLHF. The CDR3 DNA sequence: TGTGCCAGCAGCGACAAGGCCACAAATTCACCCCTCCACTTT.

This clone counts as medium-sized. This sequence joins TRBV27 and TRBJ1-2; 7 nucleotides agree with TRBD1. J lost 1 base, V lost 2 bases, and 1 base had no gene match. The CDR3 has 14 residues. CDR1 is MNHEY, CDR2 SMNVEV, per germline (reference sequence). In DNA form, the CDR3 reads TGTGCCAGCAGTTTACAGGGGGGTAACTATGGCTACACCTTC. Residues: CASSLQGGNYGYTF.

The chain recombines TRBV6-5 with TRBJ2-7, with 9 bases aligning to TRBD1. This CDR3 has 14 amino acids. CDR1 and CDR2 (germline): MNHEY, SVGAGI. Unmatched junction bases numbered 9, after V lost 8 bases and J lost 4 bases. CDR3 residues: CASLKGGQGYEQYF. CDR3 bases: TGTGCCAGCCTAAAGGGGGGACAGGGTTACGAGCAGTACTTC.